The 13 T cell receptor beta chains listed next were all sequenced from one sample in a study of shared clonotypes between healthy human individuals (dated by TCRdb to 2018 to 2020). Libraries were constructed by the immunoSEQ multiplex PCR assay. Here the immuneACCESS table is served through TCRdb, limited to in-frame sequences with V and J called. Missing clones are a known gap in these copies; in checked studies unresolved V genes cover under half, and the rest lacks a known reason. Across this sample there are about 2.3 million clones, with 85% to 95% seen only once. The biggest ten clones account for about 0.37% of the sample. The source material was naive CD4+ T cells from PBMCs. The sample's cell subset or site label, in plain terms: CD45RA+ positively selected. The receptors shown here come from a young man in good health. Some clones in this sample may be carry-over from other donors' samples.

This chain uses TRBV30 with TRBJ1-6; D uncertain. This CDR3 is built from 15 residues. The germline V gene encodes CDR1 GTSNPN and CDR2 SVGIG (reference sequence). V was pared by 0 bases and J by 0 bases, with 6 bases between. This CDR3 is CAWSVPYSYNSPLHF. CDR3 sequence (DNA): TGTGCCTGGAGTGTACCTTACTCCTATAATTCACCCCTCCACTTT.

This chain's CDR3 is CASSLGRDLAKNIQYF. CDR3 sequence (DNA): TGTGCCAGCAGTCTAGGGCGGGACCTAGCCAAAAACATTCAGTACTTC. The chain employs TRBV27 and TRBJ2-4, with D tentatively TRBD2 (6 bases). Trimming pared 5 bases from V and 0 bases from J, leaving 14 bases between. Germline CDR1 is MNHEY and CDR2 is SMNVEV (reference sequence). CDR3 length: 16 residues.

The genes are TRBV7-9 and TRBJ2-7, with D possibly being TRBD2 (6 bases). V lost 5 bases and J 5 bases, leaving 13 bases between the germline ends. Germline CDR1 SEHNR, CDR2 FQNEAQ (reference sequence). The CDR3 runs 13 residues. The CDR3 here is CASSPPSSDEQYF. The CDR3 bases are TGTGCCAGCAGCCCCCCCTCTAGCGACGAGCAGTACTTC. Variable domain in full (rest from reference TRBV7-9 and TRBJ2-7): DTGVSQNPRHKITKRGQNVTFRCDPISEHNRLYWYRQTLGQGPEFLTYFQNEAQLEKSRLLSDRFSAERPKGSFSTLEIQRTEQGDSAMYLCASSPPSSDEQYFGPGTRLTVT.

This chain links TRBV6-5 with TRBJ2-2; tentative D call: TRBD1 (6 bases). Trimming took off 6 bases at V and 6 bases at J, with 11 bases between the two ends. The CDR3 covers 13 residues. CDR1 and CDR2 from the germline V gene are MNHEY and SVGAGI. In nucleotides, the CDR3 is TGTGCCAGCAGGAGACAGGCCTCCGGGGAGCTGTTTTTT. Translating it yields CASRRQASGELFF.

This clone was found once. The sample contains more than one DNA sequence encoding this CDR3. CDR3 nucleotide sequence: TGCGCCAGCAGCCTTACTAGCGGTTACAATGAGCAGTTCTTC. This codes for CASSLTSGYNEQFF. V and J are TRBV5-1 and TRBJ2-1, with TRBD2 identical over 8 bases. Germline-derived CDR1 and CDR2 are SGHRS and YFSETQ. This CDR3 region has 14 residues. The V gene end was trimmed by 4 bases and the J gene end by 4 bases; junction bases not matched to a gene: 4.

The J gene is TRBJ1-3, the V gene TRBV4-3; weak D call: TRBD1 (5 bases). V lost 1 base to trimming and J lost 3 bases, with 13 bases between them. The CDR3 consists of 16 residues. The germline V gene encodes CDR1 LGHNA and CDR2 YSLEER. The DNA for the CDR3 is TGCGCCAGCAGCCAAGTTGGGGGGGATTTTGGAAACACCATATATTTT. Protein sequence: CASSQVGGDFGNTIYF.

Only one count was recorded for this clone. CDR3 loop: CASSDTSGRTGELFF. The CDR3, as DNA: TGTGCCAGCAGCGATACTAGCGGGAGAACCGGGGAGCTGTTTTTT. V gene TRBV7-8 combines with J gene TRBJ2-2; 11 bases match TRBD2. Germline assignment: CDR1 SGHVS and CDR2 FQNEAQ. The CDR3 has 15 residues. The V and J ends lost 5 bases and 5 bases, in that order; junction bases with no gene match: 4.

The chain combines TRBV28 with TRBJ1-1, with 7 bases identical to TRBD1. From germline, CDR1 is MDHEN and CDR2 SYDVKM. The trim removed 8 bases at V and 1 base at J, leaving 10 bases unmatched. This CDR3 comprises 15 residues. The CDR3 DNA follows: TGTGCCAGCGAGGGGCTGACAGGGAGGAACACTGAAGCTTTCTTT. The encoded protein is CASEGLTGRNTEAFF.

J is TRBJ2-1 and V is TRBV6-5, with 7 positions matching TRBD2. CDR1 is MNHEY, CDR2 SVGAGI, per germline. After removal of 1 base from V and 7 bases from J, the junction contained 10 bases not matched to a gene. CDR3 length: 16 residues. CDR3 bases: TGTGCCAGCAGTTACTTGTCGGCGGGAGTTCGGAATGAGCAGTTCTTC. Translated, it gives CASSYLSAGVRNEQFF.

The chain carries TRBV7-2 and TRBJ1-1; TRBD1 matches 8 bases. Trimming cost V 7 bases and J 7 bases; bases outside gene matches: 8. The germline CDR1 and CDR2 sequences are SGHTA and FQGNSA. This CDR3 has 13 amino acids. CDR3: CASTMDREVEAFF. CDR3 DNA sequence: TGTGCCAGCACGATGGACAGGGAAGTTGAAGCTTTCTTT.

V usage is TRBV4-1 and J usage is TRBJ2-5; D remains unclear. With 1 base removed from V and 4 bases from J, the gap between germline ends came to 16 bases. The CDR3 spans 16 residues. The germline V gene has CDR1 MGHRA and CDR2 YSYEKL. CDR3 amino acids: CASSQATSPGRETQYF. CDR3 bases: TGCGCCAGCAGCCAAGCTACTTCTCCCGGGCGAGAGACCCAGTACTTC.

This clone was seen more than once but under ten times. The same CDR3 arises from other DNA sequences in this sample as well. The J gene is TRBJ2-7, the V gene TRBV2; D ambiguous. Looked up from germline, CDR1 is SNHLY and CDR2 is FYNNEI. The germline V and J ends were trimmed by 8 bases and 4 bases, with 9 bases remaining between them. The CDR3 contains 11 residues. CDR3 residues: CASSLGYEQYF. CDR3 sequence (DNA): TGTGCCAGCTCCCTGGGGTACGAGCAGTACTTC.

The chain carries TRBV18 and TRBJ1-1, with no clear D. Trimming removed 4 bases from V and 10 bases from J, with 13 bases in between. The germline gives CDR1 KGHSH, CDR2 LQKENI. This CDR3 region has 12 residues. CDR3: CASSLAEGTAFF. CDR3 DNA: TGTGCCAGCTCACTTGCGGAAGGTACAGCTTTCTTT.